This is a list of T cell receptor beta chains from one sample in a study of blood T cell repertoires in COVID-19. Repertoires were generated with immunoSEQ multiplex PCR, while TCRdb's copy carries only in-frame clones and drops some. This sample has around 250,000 clones; roughly 89% occur once, and the top ten carry 2.1%. The sample was peripheral blood. The receptors derive from a woman aged 60 to 75 with COVID-19, enrolled during active disease. Both conserved end residues are part of each CDR3. Fields, in order: J gene, clone size, V gene, D gene, CDR3 DNA, CDR3 protein. D genes are given only for firm matches. Where a row states a size, it is once, few, many or the class of an expanded clone; other rows omit it.

TRBJ1-4 | once | TRBV3-1/TRBV3-2 | TRBD1 | TGTGCCAGCACCGCACGCCAGACAGGGAAGCCAAGTTTT | CASTARQTGKPSF
TRBJ2-5 | few | TRBV6-4 | - | TGTGCCAGCAGTAGGACAGACCAAGAGACCCAGTACTTC | CASSRTDQETQYF
TRBJ1-4 | - | TRBV11-2 | - | TGTGCCAGCAGCTTAGATTTCGGCCCCGGACATAAAAGGCCTAATGAAAAACTGTTTTTT | CASSLDFGPGHKRPNEKLFF
TRBJ1-1 | - | TRBV7-2 | TRBD1 | TGTGCCAGCAGCTTAGCGCCAGGGGGTAACACTGAAGCTTTCTTT | CASSLAPGGNTEAFF
TRBJ2-1 | - | TRBV7-2 | - | TGTGCCAGCAGCCCGCACGGCACCAACGGGGGCAATGAGCAGTTCTTC | CASSPHGTNGGNEQFF
TRBJ1-3 | - | TRBV4-1 | TRBD1 | TGCGCCAGCAGCCAAGATCGGTCGGGACAGGGTGGCCCCACCATATATTTT | CASSQDRSGQGGPTIYF
TRBJ1-2 | - | TRBV30 | - | TGTGCCTGGAGTGTACTATCTGATCCGAGCGGCTACACCTTC | CAWSVLSDPSGYTF
TRBJ1-2 | few | TRBV4-2 | - | TGTGCCAGCAGCCAAGCGGGAGGAGGCTACACCTTC | CASSQAGGGYTF
TRBJ2-7 | - | TRBV5-5 | - | TGTGCCAGCAGCTTGGCTTCAGCGAACTCCTACGAGCAGTACTTC | CASSLASANSYEQYF
TRBJ2-7 | - | TRBV6-6 | - | TGTGCCAGCAGTCCACTCCCCTACGAGCAGTACTTC | CASSPLPYEQYF
TRBJ2-2 | - | TRBV7-2 | TRBD1 | TGTGCCAGCAGCTGGGGACAGTACTCCTTCCGGAACACCGGGGAGCTGTTTTTT | CASSWGQYSFRNTGELFF
TRBJ1-1 | - | TRBV27 | - | TGTGCCAGCACTTTATCCGTCGGTAACACTGAAGCTTTCTTT | CASTLSVGNTEAFF
TRBJ1-5 | - | TRBV19 | TRBD1 | TGTGCCAGTAGTAGGGGCAGGGGGGATCAGCCCCAGCATTTT | CASSRGRGDQPQHF
TRBJ2-2 | - | TRBV19 | - | TGTGCCAGTAGAACCATCGCCGACAGGTCGGTCAACCCCGGGGAGCTGTTTTTT | CASRTIADRSVNPGELFF
TRBJ1-2 | - | TRBV6-5 | - | TGTGCCAGCAGTTATACTCGGACAGCTAACTATGGCTACACCTTC | CASSYTRTANYGYTF
TRBJ1-4 | - | TRBV19 | - | TGTGCCAGTAGTGCCGAATCTCGGCAGGGGCCTGCAAAACTGTTTTTT | CASSAESRQGPAKLFF
TRBJ1-1 | once | TRBV7-2 | - | TGTGCCAGCAGCTTAGCGCCGGGAACCACTGAAGCTTTCTTT | CASSLAPGTTEAFF
TRBJ1-2 | - | TRBV5-1 | - | TGCGCCAGCAGCAGGATTAAGTGGGGGGACGGCTACACCTTC | CASSRIKWGDGYTF
TRBJ1-2 | - | TRBV4-3 | TRBD1 | TGCGCCAGCAGCAAGGACAGGGGGTATGGCTACACCTTC | CASSKDRGYGYTF
TRBJ2-3 | - | TRBV19 | TRBD1 | TGTGCCAGTAGAGACAGAACAGGGGAACTTAGCACAGATACGCAGTATTTT | CASRDRTGELSTDTQYF
TRBJ2-3 | - | TRBV5-1 | - | TGCGCCAGCAGCTTGGTTAGCCCGGGGGGCGCGTACACAGATACGCAGTATTTT | CASSLVSPGGAYTDTQYF
TRBJ1-5 | - | TRBV4-3 | - | TGCGCCAGCAGCCAAGATTGGGGGGGCAATCAGCCCCAGCATTTT | CASSQDWGGNQPQHF
TRBJ1-2 | - | TRBV2 | - | TGTGCCAGCAGGGGCGGGACCGCGGGTGGTGGCTACACCTTC | CASRGGTAGGGYTF
TRBJ2-5 | - | TRBV3-1/TRBV3-2 | TRBD2 | TGTGCCAGCAGCCAACGGCGGGGGGGAACGGAGACCCAGTACTTC | CASSQRRGGTETQYF
TRBJ2-3 | - | TRBV6-2/TRBV6-3 | - | TGTGCCAGCAGTTCGCTTGGGAGGGGGACCACAGATACGCAGTATTTT | CASSSLGRGTTDTQYF
TRBJ1-3 | - | TRBV13 | - | TGTGCCAGCAGCTTACGGGGTGTTCGGGGAAACACCATATATTTT | CASSLRGVRGNTIYF
TRBJ2-7 | - | TRBV18 | TRBD1 | TGTGCCAGCTCATCCGGGACAGGGCCCTTGGAGCAGTACTTC | CASSSGTGPLEQYF
TRBJ1-2 | - | TRBV9 | TRBD1 | TGTGCCAGCAGCGCCGACAGGGAGGTTGGCTACACCTTC | CASSADREVGYTF
TRBJ1-4 | once | TRBV7-2 | - | TGTGCCAGCAGCCCGATGCTAGGTGAACTGTTTTTT | CASSPMLGELFF